The 16 T cell receptor beta chains below all came from one sample that was sequenced in a study of cytomegalovirus exposure and HLA in healthy donors. Primers included in the PCR were 60 Vbeta and 13 Jbeta primers. Using immunoSEQ multiplex PCR, the repertoire was profiled, and TCRdb retains in-frame clones only, with some absent. The sample lists nearly 200,000 clones, 87% seen once, with about 1.2% in the top ten. What was sequenced was PBMCs. The receptors come from a man aged 30 to 39 in good health and CMV-seronegative.

The rearrangement uses TRBV18 and TRBJ1-5, with 12 bases identical to TRBD1. Trimming cost V 6 bases and J 7 bases; bases outside gene matches: 13. The germline CDR1 and CDR2 sequences are KGHSH and LQKENI. This CDR3 comprises 17 residues. CDR3 in amino acids: CASSPRPGQGARQPQHF. CDR3 bases: TGTGCCAGCTCTCCGCGTCCGGGACAGGGGGCCAGGCAGCCCCAGCATTTT.

The genes are TRBV28 and TRBJ1-4; 8 positions agree with TRBD1. The CDR3 spans 17 residues. Per germline, CDR1 MDHEN and CDR2 SYDVKM. Trimming took 6 bases from V and 0 from J; bases not matched to a gene: 9. CDR3 in amino acids: CASREWDRPTTNEKLFF. In DNA form, the CDR3 reads TGTGCCAGCAGAGAGTGGGACAGGCCGACAACTAATGAAAAACTGTTTTTT. Filled out from reference TRBV28 and TRBJ1-4, the complete variable domain reads DVKVTQSSRYLVKRTGEKVFLECVQDMDHENMFWYRQDPGLGLRLIYFSYDVKMKEKGDIPEGYSVSREKKERFSLILESASTNQTSMYLCASREWDRPTTNEKLFFGSGTQLSVL.

The rearrangement links TRBV2 to TRBJ1-6; 8 nucleotides align to TRBD1. With V trimmed by 6 bases and J by 7 bases, 11 bases remained unmatched. CDR3 length equals 16 residues. CDR1 is SNHLY, CDR2 FYNNEI, per germline. DNA for the CDR3: TGTGCCAGCAGCGGGGGGTTGGGACAGGTCAATTCACCCCTCCACTTT. Protein sequence: CASSGGLGQVNSPLHF. The full variable domain, with the rest looked up from reference TRBV2 and TRBJ1-6, is EPEVTQTPSHQVTQMGQEVILRCVPISNHLYFYWYRQILGQKVEFLVSFYNNEISEKSEIFDDQFSVERPDGSNFTLKIRSTKLEDSAMYFCASSGGLGQVNSPLHFGNGTRLTVT.

This clone came up a few times. The chain is built from TRBV13 and TRBJ2-1, with a tentative D call TRBD2 (6 bases). This CDR3 is built from 17 residues. V was trimmed by 3 bases and J by 2 bases, leaving 17 bases between them. Per the germline V gene, CDR1 is PRHDT and CDR2 is FYEKMQ (reference sequence). The CDR3 spells CASSLVKGGLTYNEQFF. The CDR3 coding sequence is TGTGCCAGCAGCTTGGTGAAGGGAGGTTTGACCTACAATGAGCAGTTCTTC.

The V gene is TRBV2, the J gene TRBJ2-2, with 7 positions matching TRBD1. The CDR3 contains 13 residues. V shed 6 bases and J 5 bases; nucleotides not matched to a gene: 3. Germline V CDR1 and CDR2: SNHLY, FYNNEI. CDR3 loop: CASRHRGTGELFF. As DNA, the CDR3 is TGTGCCAGCAGACACAGGGGAACCGGGGAGCTGTTTTTT.

The genes are TRBV2 and TRBJ2-1, with D unresolved. Germline CDR1 reads SNHLY; CDR2 reads FYNNEI. The ends were cut back, 7 bases at V and 6 bases at J, with 13 bases in the middle. CDR3 size: 13 residues. The CDR3 bases are TGTGCCAGCACCGGAGACGGATTCAATGAGCAGTTCTTC. As protein: CASTGDGFNEQFF. Combining the CDR3 with reference TRBV2 and TRBJ2-1 gives the whole variable domain EPEVTQTPSHQVTQMGQEVILRCVPISNHLYFYWYRQILGQKVEFLVSFYNNEISEKSEIFDDQFSVERPDGSNFTLKIRSTKLEDSAMYFCASTGDGFNEQFFGPGTRLTVL.

V gene TRBV6-5 combines with J gene TRBJ1-2; D is uncertain. The CDR3 loop spans 14 amino acids. From germline, CDR1 is MNHEY and CDR2 SVGAGI. Trimming removed 4 bases at V and 0 bases at J, with 9 bases between. This CDR3 reads CASSWRSPNYGYTF. Here the CDR3 DNA reads TGTGCCAGCAGTTGGAGGTCACCTAACTATGGCTACACCTTC.

CDR3 loop: CSSRAGAEAFF. CDR3 nucleotide sequence: TGCAGCTCCCGGGCAGGGGCTGAAGCTTTCTTT. The V gene is TRBV29-1, the J gene TRBJ1-1; maybe TRBD1 (6 bases). The CDR3 is 11 amino acids. Looked up from germline, CDR1 is SQVTM and CDR2 is ANQGSEA. V was trimmed by 8 bases and J by 6 bases, leaving 13 bases between them.

This chain links TRBV4-1 with TRBJ2-7, with TRBD1 matching over 10 bases. This CDR3 is 17 amino acids long. Unmatched junction bases numbered 14, after V lost 7 bases and J lost 2 bases. Germline values: CDR1 MGHRA, CDR2 YSYEKL. The CDR3 loop reads CASNPEWSGQGPYEQYF. The CDR3 DNA reads as TGCGCCAGCAACCCCGAATGGTCGGGACAGGGGCCCTACGAGCAGTACTTC.

CDR3 protein: CASSGGQINTEAFF. CDR3 in DNA: TGTGCCAGCTCCGGTGGACAGATAAACACTGAAGCTTTCTTT. This rearrangement joins TRBV6-1 to TRBJ1-1, with D possibly being TRBD1 (6 bases). The CDR3 loop spans 14 amino acids. Per the germline V gene, CDR1 is MNHNS and CDR2 is SASEGT. V lost 8 bases to trimming and J lost 2 bases, with 15 bases between them.

The chain recombines TRBV5-5 with TRBJ1-4, with TRBD1 identical over 9 bases. Trimming removed 2 bases from V and 10 bases from J; junction bases left unmatched: 9. The CDR3 has 15 amino acids. CDR1 is SGHKS and CDR2 is YYEKEE in the germline V gene (reference sequence). This CDR3 is CASSFIGQGTGKLFF. CDR3 sequence (DNA): TGTGCCAGCAGCTTCATCGGACAGGGGACAGGAAAACTGTTTTTT.

The chain recombines TRBV7-9 with TRBJ2-3; 7 positions match TRBD2. Germline loops: CDR1 SEHNR, CDR2 FQNEAQ (reference sequence). The CDR3 runs 15 residues. J gave up 0 bases and V 6 bases, and 6 bases lay outside the gene matches. For the CDR3, the DNA is TGTGCCAGCAGTCCGACTAGCCGGAGCACAGATACGCAGTATTTT. This encodes CASSPTSRSTDTQYF.

The rearrangement joins TRBV28 to TRBJ2-7; tentative D call: TRBD1 (6 bases). Germline V gene data show CDR1 as MDHEN and CDR2 as SYDVKM. The germline V and J ends were trimmed by 6 bases and 1 base, with 19 bases remaining between them. CDR3 length equals 16 residues. CDR3 amino acids: CASSYPGQGISYEQYF. CDR3 sequence (DNA): TGTGCCAGCAGCTATCCGGGGCAGGGGATTTCCTACGAGCAGTACTTC.

The gene calls are TRBV15 and TRBJ2-1; 12 bases map to TRBD2. The germline CDR1 and CDR2 sequences are LNHNV and YYDKDF (reference sequence). The V gene end was trimmed by 2 bases and the J gene end by 5 bases; junction bases not matched to a gene: 4. This CDR3 spans 16 amino acids. Here the CDR3 reads CATSRSRTSGDNEQFF. In DNA, the CDR3 is TGTGCCACCAGCAGAAGTCGGACTAGCGGGGACAATGAGCAGTTCTTC.

The chain is built from TRBV2 and TRBJ2-4; 9 nucleotides align to TRBD1. The CDR3 spans 15 residues. Germline CDR1 reads SNHLY; CDR2 reads FYNNEI. V lost 6 bases and J lost 7; bases outside the gene matches: 10. The DNA of the CDR3 is TGTGCCAGCAGCGATTTCCGGGACAGGGAGAACATTCAGTACTTC. This encodes CASSDFRDRENIQYF.

Concerning this clone: Distinct nucleotide sequences in the sample also encode this CDR3. V gene TRBV7-2 combines with J gene TRBJ1-2; possible D gene TRBD1, 5 bases. The V end was cut by 0 bases, the J end by 6 bases, with 5 bases between. CDR1 and CDR2 (germline): SGHTA, FQGNSA. The CDR3 covers 12 residues. CDR3 in amino acids: CASSLAGDGYTF. CDR3 bases: TGTGCCAGCAGCTTAGCAGGGGATGGCTACACCTTC.